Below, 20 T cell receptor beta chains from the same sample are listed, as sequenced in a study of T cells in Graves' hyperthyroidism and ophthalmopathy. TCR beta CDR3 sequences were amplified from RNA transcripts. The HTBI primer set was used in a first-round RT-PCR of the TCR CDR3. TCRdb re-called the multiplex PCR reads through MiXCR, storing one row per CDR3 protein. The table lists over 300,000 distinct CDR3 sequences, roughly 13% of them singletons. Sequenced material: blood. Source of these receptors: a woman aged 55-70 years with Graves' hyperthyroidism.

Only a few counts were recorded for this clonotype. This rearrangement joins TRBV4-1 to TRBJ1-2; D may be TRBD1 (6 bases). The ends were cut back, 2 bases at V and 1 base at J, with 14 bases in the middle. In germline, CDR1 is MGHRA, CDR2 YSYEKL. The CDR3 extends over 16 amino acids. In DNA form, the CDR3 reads TGCGCCAGCAGCCAACCTGGACAGCTTCTTAACTATGGCTACACCTTC. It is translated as CASSQPGQLLNYGYTF.

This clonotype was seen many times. CDR3 in DNA: TGTGCCAGCAGCGCCGAACCCGAAGGGGCTAATTCACCCCTCCACTTT. As protein: CASSAEPEGANSPLHF. J is TRBJ1-6 and V is TRBV11-2, with D maybe TRBD1 (5 bases). The germline CDR1 and CDR2 sequences are SGHAT and FQNNGV. Trimming removed 5 bases from V and 6 bases from J, with 17 bases in between. The CDR3 consists of 16 residues.

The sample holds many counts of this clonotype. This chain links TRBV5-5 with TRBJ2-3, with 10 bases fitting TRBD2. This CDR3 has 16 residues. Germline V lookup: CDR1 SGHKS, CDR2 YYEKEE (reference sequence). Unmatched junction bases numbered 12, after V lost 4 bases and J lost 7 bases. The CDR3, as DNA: TGTGCCAGCAGCACCTGGACTAGCGGACCCACGAATACGCAGTATTTT. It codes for CASSTWTSGPTNTQYF.

CDR3 residues: CASSRPGLSSYEQYF. Here the CDR3 DNA reads TGTGCCAGCAGTCGACCGGGACTATCCTCCTACGAGCAGTACTTC. The rearrangement links TRBV11-2 to TRBJ2-7; 7 bases are shared with TRBD2. With V trimmed by 6 bases and J by 0 bases, 8 bases remained unmatched. The CDR3 has 15 amino acids. CDR1 is SGHAT and CDR2 is FQNNGV in the germline V gene.

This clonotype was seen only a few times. The CDR3 protein is CASVKREVPSTDTQYF. The CDR3 nucleotides are TGTGCCAGCGTTAAGCGGGAGGTACCTAGCACAGATACGCAGTATTTT. The chain couples TRBV6-1 to TRBJ2-3, with 9 bases lining up with TRBD2. CDR1 is MNHNS, CDR2 SASEGT, per germline. Trimming removed 8 bases from V and 0 bases from J; junction bases left unmatched: 9. This CDR3 spans 16 amino acids.

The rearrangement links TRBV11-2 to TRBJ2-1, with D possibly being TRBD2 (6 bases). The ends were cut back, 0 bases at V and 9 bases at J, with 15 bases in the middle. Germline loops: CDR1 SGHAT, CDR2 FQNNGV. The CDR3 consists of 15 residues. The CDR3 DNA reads TGTGCCAGCAGCTTAGATGGCCTAGCGATTAGTGAGCAGTTCTTC. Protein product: CASSLDGLAISEQFF.

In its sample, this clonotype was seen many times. The CDR3 sequence: CASGREFGYEQYF. The DNA of the CDR3 is TGTGCCTCCGGGCGGGAGTTTGGGTACGAGCAGTACTTC. The chain employs TRBV30 and TRBJ2-7; the match to TRBD2 covers 7 bases. The CDR3 loop spans 13 amino acids. J lost 4 bases, V lost 7 bases, and 10 bases had no gene match. CDR1 is GTSNPN and CDR2 is SVGIG in the germline V gene (reference sequence).

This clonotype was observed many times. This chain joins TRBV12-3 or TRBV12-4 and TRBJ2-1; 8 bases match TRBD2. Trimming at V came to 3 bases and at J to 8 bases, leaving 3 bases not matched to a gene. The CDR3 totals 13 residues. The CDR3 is CASSFGGGDEQFF. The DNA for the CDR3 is TGTGCCAGCAGTTTCGGGGGGGGCGATGAGCAGTTCTTC.

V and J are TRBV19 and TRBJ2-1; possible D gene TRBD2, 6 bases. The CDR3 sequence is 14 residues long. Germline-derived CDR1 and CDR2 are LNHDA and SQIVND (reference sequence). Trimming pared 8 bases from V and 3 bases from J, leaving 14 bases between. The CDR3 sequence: CASRQGGIYNEQFF. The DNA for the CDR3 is TGTGCCAGTCGGCAGGGCGGGATCTACAATGAGCAGTTCTTC.

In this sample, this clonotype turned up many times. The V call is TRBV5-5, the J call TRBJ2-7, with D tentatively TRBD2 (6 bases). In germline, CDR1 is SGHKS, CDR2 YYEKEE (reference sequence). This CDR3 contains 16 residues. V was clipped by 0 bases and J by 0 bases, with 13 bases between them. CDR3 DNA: TGTGCCAGCAGCTTGGGGGTCGGGAGAACCTCCTACGAGCAGTACTTC. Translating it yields CASSLGVGRTSYEQYF.

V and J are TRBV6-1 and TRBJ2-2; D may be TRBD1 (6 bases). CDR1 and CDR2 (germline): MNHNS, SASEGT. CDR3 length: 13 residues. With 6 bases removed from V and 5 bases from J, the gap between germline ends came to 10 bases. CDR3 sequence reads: CASRGQGTGELFF. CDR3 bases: TGTGCCAGCAGGGGGCAGGGGACCGGGGAGCTGTTTTTT.

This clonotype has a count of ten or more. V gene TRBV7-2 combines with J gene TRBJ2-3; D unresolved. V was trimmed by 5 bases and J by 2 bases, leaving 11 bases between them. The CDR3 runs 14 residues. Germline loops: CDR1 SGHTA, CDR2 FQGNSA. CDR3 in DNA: TGTGCCAGCAGCCCTAGAAGACACACAGATACGCAGTATTTT. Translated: CASSPRRHTDTQYF.

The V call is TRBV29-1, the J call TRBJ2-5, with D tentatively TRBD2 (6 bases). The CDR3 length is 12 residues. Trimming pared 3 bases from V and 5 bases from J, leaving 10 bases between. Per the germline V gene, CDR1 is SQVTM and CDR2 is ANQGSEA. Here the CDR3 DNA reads TGCAGCGTTGATCCAGGGACTGAGACCCAGTACTTC. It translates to CSVDPGTETQYF.

In DNA form, the CDR3 reads TGTGCCAGCAGACTCCATCTAGCGGGGGCCTACGAGCAGTACTTC. Translated, it gives CASRLHLAGAYEQYF. This chain uses TRBV6-2 or TRBV6-3 with TRBJ2-7; 10 bases line up with TRBD2. The CDR3 covers 15 residues. CDR1 and CDR2 (germline): MNHEY, SVGEGT. V gave up 6 bases and J gave up 2 bases; unmatched junction bases: 7.

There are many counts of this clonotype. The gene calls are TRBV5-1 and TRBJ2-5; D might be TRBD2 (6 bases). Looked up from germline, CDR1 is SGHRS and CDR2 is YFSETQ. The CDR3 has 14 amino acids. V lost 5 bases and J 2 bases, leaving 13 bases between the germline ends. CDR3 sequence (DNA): TGCGCCAGCAGGTGGGGGGACCGACAAGAGACCCAGTACTTC. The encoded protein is CASRWGDRQETQYF.

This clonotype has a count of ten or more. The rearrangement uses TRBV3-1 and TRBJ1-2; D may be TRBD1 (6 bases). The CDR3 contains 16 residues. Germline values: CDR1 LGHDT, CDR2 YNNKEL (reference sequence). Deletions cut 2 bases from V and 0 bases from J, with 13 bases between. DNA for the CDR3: TGTGCCAGCAGCCAACGGGGACAACCACCTAACTATGGCTACACCTTC. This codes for CASSQRGQPPNYGYTF.

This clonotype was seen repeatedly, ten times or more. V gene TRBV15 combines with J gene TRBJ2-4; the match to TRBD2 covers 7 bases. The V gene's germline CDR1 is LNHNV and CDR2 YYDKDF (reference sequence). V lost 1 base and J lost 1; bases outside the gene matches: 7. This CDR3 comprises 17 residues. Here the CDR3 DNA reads TGTGCCACCAGCAGAGTTGGCGCGGGAGCGGCCAAAAACATTCAGTACTTC. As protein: CATSRVGAGAAKNIQYF.

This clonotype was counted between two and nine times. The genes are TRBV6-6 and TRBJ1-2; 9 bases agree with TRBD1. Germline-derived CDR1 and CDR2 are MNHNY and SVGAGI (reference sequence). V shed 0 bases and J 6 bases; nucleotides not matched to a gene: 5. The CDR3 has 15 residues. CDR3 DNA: TGTGCCAGCAGTTACTCGGGACAGGGCCTGAATGGCTACACCTTC. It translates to CASSYSGQGLNGYTF.

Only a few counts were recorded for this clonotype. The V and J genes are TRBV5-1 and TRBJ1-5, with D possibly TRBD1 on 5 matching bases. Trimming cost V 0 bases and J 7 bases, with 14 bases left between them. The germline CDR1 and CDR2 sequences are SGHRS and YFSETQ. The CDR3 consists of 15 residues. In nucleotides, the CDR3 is TGCGCCAGCAGCTTGGAAGGGGCGCCGAGCCAGCCCCAGCATTTT. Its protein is CASSLEGAPSQPQHF.

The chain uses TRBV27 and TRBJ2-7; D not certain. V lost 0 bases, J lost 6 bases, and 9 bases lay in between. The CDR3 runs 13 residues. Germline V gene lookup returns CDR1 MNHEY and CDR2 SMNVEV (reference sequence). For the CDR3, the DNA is TGTGCCAGCAGTTTATCCCTTACGAGCGAGCAGTACTTC. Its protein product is CASSLSLTSEQYF.